Following are 20 T cell receptor beta chains from one sample sequenced in a study of T cell repertoires in cytomegalovirus infection. What these receptors recognize is not known. TCRdb passed the reads through MiXCR, listing each CDR3 protein once. Of approximately 220,000 distinct CDR3 sequences listed, 30% to 45% are singletons. This sample comprised CD8+ T cells from cultured PBMCs, obtained from culture after CMV antigen stimulation. The receptors stem from a human donor in good health (CMV status not recorded). Some clones in this sample may be carry-over from other donors' samples.

This clonotype appeared many times. V gene TRBV7-8 combines with J gene TRBJ2-3; no reliable D call. CDR1 and CDR2 from the germline V gene are SGHVS and FQNEAQ. Trimming removed 5 bases at V and 3 bases at J, with 15 bases between. The CDR3 has 15 residues. CDR3 in amino acids: CASSPLELGTDTQYF. CDR3 DNA sequence: TGTGCCAGCAGCCCTTTGGAATTAGGGACAGATACGCAGTATTTT.

This clonotype was seen ten or more times. V is TRBV12-3 or TRBV12-4 and J is TRBJ2-7; 7 nucleotides match TRBD2. V lost 0 bases, J lost 5 bases, and 4 bases stayed unmatched. The CDR3 contains 14 residues. The CDR3 DNA reads as TGTGCCAGCAGTTTAGCTGCGGGAGCTCACGAGCAGTACTTC. This gives the protein CASSLAAGAHEQYF.

This clonotype was counted many times. The V gene is TRBV7-3, the J gene TRBJ2-7; no firm D call. The CDR3 is made up of 13 amino acids. The germline V and J ends were trimmed by 2 bases and 0 bases, with 5 bases remaining between them. CDR1 SGHTA and CDR2 FQGTGA come from the germline V gene. CDR3 sequence (DNA): TGTGCCAGCAGCTTAGGTCCCTCCTACGAGCAGTACTTC. It yields the protein CASSLGPSYEQYF.

V usage is TRBV29-1 and J usage is TRBJ1-2; 8 bases are shared with TRBD1. With V trimmed by 2 bases and J by 2 bases, 10 bases remained unmatched. CDR3 length equals 16 residues. CDR1 is SQVTM and CDR2 is ANQGSEA in the germline V gene. This CDR3 is CSVESLGTGDNYGYTF. The CDR3 DNA reads TGCAGCGTTGAAAGCCTCGGGACAGGCGACAACTATGGCTACACCTTC.

The chain employs TRBV7-8 and TRBJ2-4, with a weak D call TRBD1 (6 bases). Germline CDR1 SGHVS, CDR2 FQNEAQ. Trimming removed 0 bases at V and 7 bases at J, with 19 bases between. This CDR3 comprises 17 residues. CDR3 residues: CASSLAPPQGSMNIQYF. As DNA, the CDR3 is TGTGCCAGCAGCTTAGCCCCTCCCCAGGGGAGTATGAACATTCAGTACTTC. The full variable domain, completed using reference TRBV7-8 and TRBJ2-4, is GAGVSQSPRYKVAKRGQDVALRCDPISGHVSLFWYQQALGQGPEFLTYFQNEAQLDKSGLPSDRFFAERPEGSVSTLKIQRTQQEDSAVYLCASSLAPPQGSMNIQYFGAGTRLSVL.

The V and J genes are TRBV27 and TRBJ2-5; 8 positions match TRBD2. The CDR3 extends over 17 amino acids. Trimming at V came to 4 bases and at J to 4 bases, leaving 14 bases not matched to a gene. Germline CDR1 MNHEY, CDR2 SMNVEV (reference sequence). DNA of the CDR3: TGTGCCAGCAGTTCCATAGTCATTCCGGGACTAGGAGAGACCCAGTACTTC. This sequence encodes CASSSIVIPGLGETQYF.

This rearrangement joins TRBV30 to TRBJ2-2; 8 bases match TRBD2. Germline loops: CDR1 GTSNPN, CDR2 SVGIG (reference sequence). The CDR3 contains 15 residues. Trimming took 2 bases from V and 7 from J; bases not matched to a gene: 9. The CDR3 nucleotides are TGTGCCTGGAGTACCGGGAGGGCCCTCGTCGGGGAGCTGTTTTTT. It yields the protein CAWSTGRALVGELFF. The full variable domain, completed using reference TRBV30 and TRBJ2-2, is SQTIHQWPATLVQPVGSPLSLECTVEGTSNPNLYWYRQAAGRGLQLLFYSVGIGQISSEVPQNLSASRPQDRQFILSSKKLLLSDSGFYLCAWSTGRALVGELFFGEGSRLTVL.

This chain connects TRBV7-3 to TRBJ1-2, with TRBD1 matching over 8 bases. The V gene's germline CDR1 is SGHTA and CDR2 FQGTGA. The CDR3 is 15 residues long. The V and J ends lost 0 bases and 6 bases, in that order; junction bases with no gene match: 6. The CDR3 sequence is CASSLTRQGKHGYTF. CDR3 DNA: TGTGCCAGCAGCTTAACTCGACAGGGGAAGCATGGCTACACCTTC.

The gene calls are TRBV19 and TRBJ2-2; D may match TRBD1 or TRBD2 (5 bases each). CDR1 is LNHDA, CDR2 SQIVND, per germline (reference sequence). This CDR3 region has 16 residues. Trimming removed 6 bases at V and 0 bases at J, with 14 bases between. This CDR3 reads CASSGTPQANTGELFF. The DNA for the CDR3 is TGTGCCAGTAGCGGGACGCCCCAGGCGAACACCGGGGAGCTGTTTTTT. Using reference TRBV19 and TRBJ2-2 for the parts outside the CDR3, the full variable domain is DGGITQSPKYLFRKEGQNVTLSCEQNLNHDAMYWYRQDPGQGLRLIYYSQIVNDFQKGDIAEGYSVSREKKESFPLTVTSAQKNPTAFYLCASSGTPQANTGELFFGEGSRLTVL.

The genes are TRBV14 and TRBJ1-1, with D perhaps TRBD1 (5 bases). The germline V gene encodes CDR1 SGHDN and CDR2 FVKESK. V was shortened by 3 bases and J by 5 bases, with 16 bases between the two germline ends. The CDR3 runs 15 residues. CDR3 nucleotide sequence: TGTGCCAGCAGCCAGGGCGTGTGGGGGAGGACTGAAGCTTTCTTT. It yields the protein CASSQGVWGRTEAFF.

V gene TRBV27 combines with J gene TRBJ2-1; 7 bases are shared with TRBD2. The J segment lost 3 bases and the V segment lost 5 bases, leaving 10 bases of the junction unmatched. The CDR3 totals 16 residues. The V gene's germline CDR1 is MNHEY and CDR2 SMNVEV (reference sequence). As DNA, the CDR3 is TGTGCCAGCAGTATCCTCTTGGGGGGGTTCTACAATGAGCAGTTCTTC. Protein: CASSILLGGFYNEQFF.

The gene calls are TRBV15 and TRBJ2-7, with 9 positions matching TRBD2. V was clipped by 3 bases and J by 1 base; unmatched bases: 4. The CDR3 is 15 residues long. Germline lookup yields CDR1 LNHNV and CDR2 YYDKDF (reference sequence). The CDR3 DNA sequence: TGTGCCACCAGCAGGCTAGCGGGACCTTCCTACGAGCAGTACTTC. Its translation is CATSRLAGPSYEQYF.

This clonotype has just a few counts. The V call is TRBV7-3, the J call TRBJ2-1; the match to TRBD2 covers 10 bases. Germline loops: CDR1 SGHTA, CDR2 FQGTGA. CDR3 size: 16 residues. The ends lost 1 base at V and 6 bases at J; junction bases unmatched: 6. This CDR3 is CASSLIPSGGANEQFF. CDR3 sequence (DNA): TGTGCCAGCAGCTTAATACCTAGCGGGGGTGCCAATGAGCAGTTCTTC. The full variable domain, in which reference TRBV7-3 and TRBJ2-1 provide the parts outside the CDR3, is GAGVSQTPSNKVTEKGKYVELRCDPISGHTALYWYRQSLGQGPEFLIYFQGTGAADDSGLPNDRFFAVRPEGSVSTLKIQRTERGDSAVYLCASSLIPSGGANEQFFGPGTRLTVL.

This clonotype showed up just a few times. The J gene is TRBJ2-2, the V gene TRBV27, with TRBD1 matching over 7 bases. The CDR3 runs to 14 residues. Germline V gene sequence: CDR1 MNHEY, CDR2 SMNVEV (reference sequence). V shed 8 bases and J 4 bases; nucleotides not matched to a gene: 7. The CDR3 here is CASSDRASTGELFF. The CDR3 DNA reads as TGTGCCAGCTCAGACAGGGCGTCCACCGGGGAGCTGTTTTTT.

The rearrangement joins TRBV28 to TRBJ2-7; 7 bases agree with TRBD1. The germline V gene encodes CDR1 MDHEN and CDR2 SYDVKM. The CDR3 sequence is 17 residues long. The ends lost 3 bases at V and 5 bases at J; junction bases unmatched: 16. Written as DNA, the CDR3 is TGTGCCAGCAGTTTCAGGGGGTTTTTACGCCCAGTGAACGAGCAGTACTTC. This encodes CASSFRGFLRPVNEQYF.

The V and J genes are TRBV19 and TRBJ2-3; 8 nucleotides line up with TRBD1. V shed 5 bases, J shed 3 bases, and the junction held 10 bases outside the gene matches. The CDR3 is 16 amino acids. Germline lookup yields CDR1 LNHDA and CDR2 SQIVND (reference sequence). CDR3 DNA sequence: TGTGCCAGTAGTTCAACTCGGGACAGGTTAACAGATACGCAGTATTTT. Translating it yields CASSSTRDRLTDTQYF.

This clonotype appeared a few times. The genes are TRBV2 and TRBJ2-6; D is uncertain. V was cut by 5 bases and J by 0 bases, with 11 bases left in between. The CDR3 has 16 amino acids. Germline V gives CDR1 SNHLY, CDR2 FYNNEI. CDR3 DNA: TGTGCCAGCAGTTCTTTTGACAACTCTGGGGCCAACGTCCTGACTTTC. It yields the protein CASSSFDNSGANVLTF.

The V call is TRBV10-1, the J call TRBJ2-5; no clear D gene. CDR1 is WNHNN, CDR2 SYGVQD, per germline (reference sequence). Trimming left V 3 bases short and J 12 bases short, with 14 bases between. The CDR3 sequence is 12 residues long. CDR3 region: CASSDMFGGEYF. Here the CDR3 DNA reads TGCGCCAGCAGTGATATGTTTGGTGGGGAGTACTTC.

This clonotype was counted a single time. The chain recombines TRBV28 with TRBJ2-7; TRBD1 aligns across 8 bases. The CDR3 has 15 residues. Germline V gives CDR1 MDHEN, CDR2 SYDVKM. Germline trimming cut 5 bases from V and 3 bases from J; bases unmatched to any gene: 9. The CDR3 spells CASSRTGSGGYEQYF. The CDR3 coding sequence is TGTGCCAGCAGTCGGACAGGGTCCGGGGGCTACGAGCAGTACTTC.

The V call is TRBV7-2, the J call TRBJ2-1, with 13 bases matching TRBD2. V shed 3 bases, J shed 8 bases, and the junction held 4 bases outside the gene matches. In germline, CDR1 is SGHTA, CDR2 FQGNSA. The length of the CDR3 is 15 residues. The CDR3 is CASSFGTSGVYEQFF. CDR3 DNA: TGTGCCAGCAGCTTCGGGACTAGCGGGGTATATGAGCAGTTCTTC.